This T cell receptor (beta chain) originates from a study of beta chain features in type 1 diabetes. Broader study findings: Whatever favoring of shorter templates PCR might show would apply equally to patients and controls.

Comment on this clone: The target antigen is unknown.

Expressed TCRB transcripts were sequenced, since all the RNA that had been isolated was reverse transcribed. Assay used: immunoSEQ multiplex PCR; TCRdb lists only in-frame clones, some missing. The sample shows 250,000 or so clones, more than 65% of them seen only once. The germline V gene encodes CDR1 SQVTM and CDR2 ANQGSEA. CDR3 length: 16 residues. The V and J ends lost 0 bases and 8 bases, in that order; junction bases with no gene match: 15. The source of this sequence is a young man in good health. Sequenced material: naive CD4+ T cells from blood. The chain recombines TRBV29-1 with TRBJ1-2, with 7 bases fitting TRBD1. The CDR3 loop is CSVEELNRGPSSGYTF. CDR3 DNA sequence: TGCAGCGTTGAAGAACTCAACAGGGGCCCCTCCTCGGGCTACACCTTC.